The subject of this entry is one TCR beta chain. This clone appeared a few times. Its antigen remains unidentified. No per-base quality is available; no much larger clone lies one base away. This entry is derived from a study of cytomegalovirus exposure and HLA in healthy donors (dated 2017 in TCRdb). For the study in its entirety: In an earlier analysis of under 600 of the donors, 250 to 350 Gb of sequence data and roughly 100 million unique TCR beta sequences from about 190 million T cells were reported. An early release that covered several hundred HLA-typed donors contained 300 to 350 gigabases of sequencing data and roughly 84 million unique TCR sequences. Of the approximately 400 genotyped donors, 81% were placed in the genetic ancestry cluster associated with self-reported Caucasian donors. The study was designed to test whether signatures of past pathogen exposure could be identified by cataloging public T cell receptors. The T cell repertoires of 550 to 850 subjects were profiled by immunosequencing and related to cytomegalovirus serostatus. Besides the first cohort of under 700 subjects, a separate validation cohort made up of over 100 different subjects was used. High-throughput TCR immunosequencing, statistical association of individual TCRs with disease status, and machine learning were combined to predict cytomegalovirus infection status. To study patterns of TCR occurrence, a later analysis re-analyzed previously published TCR beta repertoires from 650 to 750 donors and added high-resolution HLA genotyping. Rather than using new phenotypic data, the later analysis identified candidate immune exposures from TCR beta sequences and from how often those sequences occurred across donors. An earlier analysis of nearly 600 of the donors applied high-throughput TCR beta sequencing to assess whether each TCR beta V gene segment acted as functional or pseudogenic. Donor age, sex, ethnicity and CMV serostatus were compiled alongside the repertoire data. Genome-wide SNP genotypes for about 55% of the roughly 670 donors were used in a later genetic analysis, which treated that subset as a discovery cohort. All discovery cohort repertoires had been generated using a single sequencing platform. HLA typing covered class I and class II loci at four-digit resolution. The number of typed donors differed by locus: 629-630 for A, B, C, DRB1 and DQB1; 500 to 550 for DQA1; over 600 for DPA1; and roughly 490 for DPB1. Roughly 5 DR-DQ haplotypes were treated as single units for association and clustering because of strong linkage in the cohort. On average, 235,054 unique TCR beta nucleotide sequences were sequenced per donor among several hundred genotyped donors of the cohort, with roughly a sixth of those sequences being non-productive. Study-wide findings and limitations: The presence/absence analyses assumed that sequencing depth was roughly uniform across donors, and that assumption may not be true. In vitro tests confirmed that a few of the cytomegalovirus-associated TCR beta chains recognize cytomegalovirus antigens. At a false discovery rate of 0.05, a later analysis linked 15,000 to 20,000 TCR beta sequences to specific HLA alleles. Only TCR beta chains were sequenced in this cohort, and the absence of alpha or paired-chain data limited detectable features. The earlier analysis of fewer than 750 of the donors excluded some 16 rarely observed V segments, including chromosome 9 orphons, because counts were too low. A later analysis found that most CMV-associated TCR beta chains appeared HLA-restricted, with HLA associations seemingly driven largely by CMV exposure. The 87-base-pair reads could not distinguish some IMGT-functional V segments, including TRBV6-2 and TRBV6-3, so those segments were excluded. In a later analysis, TCR association rates were found to vary across HLA loci, with the most associated TCRs seen for DRB1 alleles and the fewest for HLA-C alleles. Because some donors lacked HLA typing at each locus, the association tests relied only on the typed subset. Correlated functional status among segregating V segments might be attributable to linkage disequilibrium, but an unknown experimental factor could not be ruled out. In a later analysis, several top co-occurrence clusters were reported to appear linked to parvovirus B19, influenza, CMV and Epstein-Barr virus. The authors suggested that the approach could potentially be extended to other disease states and immunological phenotypes. In a later analysis, HLA-associated TCR beta chains were found to be more clonally expanded and to have lower generation probabilities than equally common non-associated chains. A group of highly shared sequence variants was considered likely to be a technical artifact of the sequencing pipeline. In both the original and validation cohorts, the classifier was reported to diagnose cytomegalovirus status with high specificity and sensitivity. Assigning TCR associations to individual alleles was difficult when HLA alleles, especially DR and DQ, strongly co-occurred. A later genetic analysis reported fewer N-insertions in productive TCRs among donors in an Asian-associated ancestry cluster than the roughly 700-donor mean. A later genetic analysis associated a missense DCLRE1C variant with V-gene and J-gene trimming of TCR beta chains, and an independent cohort replicated the association. For the cohort, immune exposure information was limited to CMV serostatus. An earlier analysis of approximately 540 of the donors showed that most TCR beta V segments appeared in productive rearrangements either about 87% or about 30% of the time, which broadly matched IMGT annotations. A further reported finding was that TCR beta sequences accurately predicted the HLA-A and HLA-B alleles for most subjects in the first cohort. While some public TCRs were present in many individuals, most TCR sequences turned up only very rarely across donors. The study gave a list of around 170 TCR beta chains associated with cytomegalovirus.

Library creation used the immunoSEQ multiplex PCR assay. For the multiplex PCR, a mixture combining 60 forward primers for TCR Vbeta segments and 13 reverse primers for TCR Jbeta segments was used. Amplification of the CDR3 region of rearranged TCR beta genes was performed with a multiplex PCR assay on genomic DNA. Amplified TCR beta libraries were sequenced as 87-base-pair reads on the Illumina HiSeq System. In the original analysis: Across the 670 or so repertoires, a later analysis counted tens of millions of unique TCR beta chains, 9.5 million to 13 million of which were shared by at least two donors. Raw reads were error-corrected and collapsed into unique sequences by a nearest-neighbor algorithm in which closely related sequences were merged to remove PCR and sequencing errors. To assign V, D and J gene segments, CDR3 sequences were aligned to IMGT reference sequences. Each retained sequence needed at least a six-nucleotide match to both a V gene segment and a J gene segment. A rearrangement counted as productive if the CDR3 had no stop codons and remained in frame with V and J, and every other rearrangement counted as non-productive. Following IMGT convention, CDR3 was defined as the stretch from the second conserved V-encoded cysteine up to the conserved J-encoded phenylalanine. The earlier analysis of roughly 590 of the donors excluded sequences that lacked an unambiguous match to a single V gene segment. In an earlier analysis of 587 of the donors, a V segment was called functional when productive rearrangements were above 56.7%, and segregating when the standard deviation between donors exceeded 5%. A statistical classification framework was built for diagnosing cytomegalovirus status from the catalog of TCR beta chain sequences. In a later analysis, TCR nucleotide sequences were compared against IMGT/GENE-DB human TR gene sequences so that V and J genes could be assigned. A later analysis assigned CDR3 sequences and most-parsimonious VDJ recombination scenarios with the TCRdist pipeline. In a later analysis, each TCR beta chain was defined by its CDR3 amino acid sequence together with its V-gene family, and reads without a unique V-gene family were excluded. As a way to deal with suspected cross-contamination and a sequencing artifact, a later analysis dropped roughly 620 nucleotide sequences that were highly shared and had low generation probability. In a later analysis, a clonal expansion index for each public chain was calculated from normalized within-repertoire ranks of inferred template counts. A later analysis computed generation probabilities with a VDJ recombination model fitted to out-of-frame rearrangements, and checked the results against IGoR. In a later analysis, TCR-TCR, TCR-HLA and TCR-CMV co-occurrence was scored with hypergeometric tests, and a repertoire-size bias correction was applied to TCR pairs. False discovery rates were estimated in a later analysis by permuting HLA or CMV assignments 20 times. A later analysis grouped co-occurring TCRs with DBSCAN, adding TCRdist sequence similarity when clustering within HLA-allele-positive subsets. Co-occurrence clustering excluded repertoires with fewer than 30,000 or more than 120,000 public chains, plus five with anomalous nucleotide sharing. TCRdb carries this immuneACCESS record with in-frame sequences only. Its versions omit some clonotypes, under half of them owing to an unresolved V gene in the studies checked, with the rest unexplained. The V and J calls and clone size are taken from that table; D and trimming were inferred from the DNA. The sample table shows about 90,000 clones, and over 65% are seen once. The top ten hold more than 15% of the sample.

Inclusive of the bounding cysteine and phenylalanine, the CDR3 is 14 residues long. The kept DNA is CDR3 alone, 42 bases in frame from the first base. Here V drops 3 bases and J drops 5 bases, and the junction holds 4 bases not matched to any gene. The CDR1 and CDR2 encoded by the germline V gene (reference sequence) are SGHNT and YYREEE. The cohort comprised 710 or so healthy bone marrow donors. At the time of sampling, all cohort members were nominally healthy, though unrecorded immune exposures were likely present. The donor was CMV seropositive and was included in the group of approximately 310 seropositive cohort members. Every donor gave a peripheral blood sample, and the peripheral blood mononuclear cells from that sample were used for TCR beta sequencing. Genomic DNA extraction from the blood cell samples was performed with the Qiagen DNeasy Blood Extraction Kit.

Source material: PBMCs. This receptor chain uses TRBV5-4 and TRBJ2-1; TRBD2 agrees with 8 junctional bases. This TCR was sampled from a woman aged 18-29 years in good health and CMV-seropositive. The DNA sequence follows: TGTGCCAGCAGCTGGGGACTAGTCGACAATGAGCAGTTCTTC. This codes for CASSWGLVDNEQFF.